The 5 T cell receptor beta chains in this list originate from one sample, sequenced in a study of blood T cell repertoires in COVID-19. Method: immunoSEQ multiplex PCR; TCRdb's copy keeps in-frame clones and lacks some. Among under 450,000 clones listed, 75% to 90% were seen once. Sequenced input: peripheral blood. All receptors come from a woman in her thirties or forties with COVID-19, enrolled during active disease.

The V call is TRBV27, the J call TRBJ2-7; TRBD1 aligns across 7 bases. Germline V gene sequence: CDR1 MNHEY, CDR2 SMNVEV (reference sequence). Unmatched junction bases numbered 4, after V lost 6 bases and J lost 2 bases. The length of the CDR3 is 13 residues. CDR3 bases: TGTGCCAGCAGGGCAGGGGGTACCTACGAGCAGTACTTC. This translates into CASRAGGTYEQYF.

This clone has more than one count but fewer than ten. This sequence joins TRBV6-5 and TRBJ1-3; 8 nucleotides line up with TRBD1. The CDR3 runs 15 residues. The V and J ends lost 6 bases and 0 bases, in that order; junction bases with no gene match: 4. Looked up from germline, CDR1 is MNHEY and CDR2 is SVGAGI. CDR3 bases: TGTGCCAGCAGCGCGGGACAGGACTCTGGAAACACCATATATTTT. As protein: CASSAGQDSGNTIYF.

DNA for the CDR3: TGCAGTGCCAGTATCAGGGGGCTCCCCGAGCAGTACTTC. It is translated as CSASIRGLPEQYF. This chain connects TRBV20-1 to TRBJ2-7, with 8 bases aligning to TRBD1. The CDR3 contains 13 residues. The germline V gene has CDR1 DFQATT and CDR2 SNEGSKA (reference sequence). The J segment lost 6 bases and the V segment lost 6 bases, leaving 10 bases of the junction unmatched.

V is TRBV6-1 and J is TRBJ1-1; D is undetermined. The germline V and J ends were trimmed by 2 bases and 1 base, with 8 bases remaining between them. Germline CDR1 reads MNHNS; CDR2 reads SASEGT. This CDR3 is 14 amino acids long. This chain's CDR3 is CASSERASNTEAFF. The DNA for the CDR3 is TGTGCCAGCAGTGAACGAGCGTCGAACACTGAAGCTTTCTTT.

A few counts support this clone. The CDR3 is CAGGTGGHNSPLHF. The DNA of the CDR3 is TGTGCCGGGGGGACAGGGGGACATAATTCACCCCTCCACTTT. V and J are TRBV30 and TRBJ1-6; 11 nucleotides line up with TRBD1. Germline V gene sequence: CDR1 GTSNPN, CDR2 SVGIG (reference sequence). J was trimmed by 5 bases and V by 8 bases; bases with no gene match: 5. The length of the CDR3 is 14 residues. Combining the CDR3 with reference TRBV30 and TRBJ1-6 gives the whole variable domain SQTIHQWPATLVQPVGSPLSLECTVEGTSNPNLYWYRQAAGRGLQLLFYSVGIGQISSEVPQNLSASRPQDRQFILSSKKLLLSDSGFYLCAGGTGGHNSPLHFGNGTRLTVT.